These T cell receptor beta chains were read from a single sample in a study of blood T cell repertoires in COVID-19. Clones were read by immunoSEQ multiplex PCR, and TCRdb kept only the in-frame ones, dropping some. The sample contains approximately 300,000 clones, about 90% of which appear only once. Sequencing was done on a sample of PBMCs or T cells enriched from blood (not recorded which). These receptors all come from a woman between 18 and 29 years old with acute COVID-19. Each CDR3 is given with its conserved first and last residue. The D gene is left open where the match is weak. Size tells how often a clone was seen (once, few, many) or the class of an expanded clone, and some rows leave it out.

NA	TRBV5-1	TRBJ2-2	NA	CASSFRGDEGELFF	TGCGCCAGCAGCTTCAGGGGGGACGAGGGGGAGCTGTTTTTT
NA	TRBV5-5	TRBJ2-3	NA	CASSPQADTQYF	TGTGCCAGCAGCCCCCAGGCAGATACGCAGTATTTT
NA	TRBV10-1	TRBJ2-5	NA	CASSQDQETQYF	TGCGCCAGCAGCCAGGACCAAGAGACCCAGTACTTC
once	TRBV7-8	TRBJ2-1	TRBD2	CASSTKLAGGKFF	TGTGCCAGCAGCACGAAGCTAGCGGGAGGAAAGTTCTTC
NA	TRBV14	TRBJ1-1	NA	CASSARPGWDTEAFF	TGTGCCAGCAGCGCCCGGCCGGGATGGGACACTGAAGCTTTCTTT
NA	TRBV13	TRBJ1-2	TRBD1	CASSLLSGTDDGYTF	TGTGCCAGCAGCCTTCTGTCGGGGACAGATGATGGCTACACCTTC
NA	TRBV6-1	TRBJ2-5	TRBD2	CASSERGLAGFPKTQYF	TGTGCCAGCAGTGAAAGGGGGCTAGCGGGATTCCCAAAGACCCAGTACTTC
NA	TRBV11-2	TRBJ2-7	NA	CASSPEGYSYEQYF	TGTGCCAGCAGCCCTGAGGGCTATTCCTACGAGCAGTACTTC
NA	TRBV9	TRBJ2-7	NA	CASSFSPKGGPREQYF	TGTGCCAGCAGCTTCTCCCCTAAGGGGGGGCCTCGGGAGCAGTACTTC
NA	TRBV7-3	TRBJ1-5	NA	CASSSTANQPQHF	TGTGCCAGCAGCTCGACAGCGAATCAGCCCCAGCATTTT
few	TRBV13	TRBJ2-7	TRBD1	CASSSALTGDHYYEQYF	TGTGCCAGCAGCTCGGCCTTGACAGGGGACCACTACTACGAGCAGTACTTC
NA	TRBV14	TRBJ1-4	NA	CASSRGPGANEKLFF	TGTGCCAGCAGCCGAGGTCCGGGGGCTAATGAAAAACTGTTTTTT
NA	TRBV10-3	TRBJ2-5	NA	CAISVQLETQYF	TGTGCCATCAGTGTACAGTTGGAGACCCAGTACTTC
NA	TRBV5-1	TRBJ2-5	NA	CASSLESAGRETQYF	TGCGCCAGCAGCTTGGAATCGGCAGGGCGGGAGACCCAGTACTTC
NA	TRBV28	TRBJ1-2	NA	CASSLDSLNYGYTF	TGTGCCAGCAGTTTAGACAGCCTTAACTATGGCTACACCTTC
NA	TRBV5-1	TRBJ1-2	TRBD1	CASSLQWDRANYGYTF	TGCGCCAGCAGCTTGCAGTGGGACAGGGCTAACTATGGCTACACCTTC
once	TRBV5-5	TRBJ1-1	TRBD1	CASSRGQGAEWTEAFF	TGTGCCAGCAGCCGCGGACAGGGGGCCGAATGGACTGAAGCTTTCTTT
NA	TRBV7-3	TRBJ1-5	NA	CASSSPTGLGNQPQHF	TGTGCCAGCAGCTCCCCCACAGGGTTAGGGAATCAGCCCCAGCATTTT
NA	TRBV27	TRBJ2-7	TRBD1	CASSIRTGVYEQYF	TGTGCCAGCAGTATTCGGACAGGGGTCTACGAGCAGTACTTC
NA	TRBV7-2	TRBJ1-1	NA	CASSAIGGGNTEAFF	TGTGCCAGCAGCGCCATAGGGGGGGGGAACACTGAAGCTTTCTTT
NA	TRBV5-1	TRBJ2-1	NA	CASSWGEEQFF	TGCGCCAGCAGCTGGGGAGAAGAGCAGTTCTTC
once	TRBV5-4	TRBJ2-7	TRBD2	CASSVGLAGRLSYEQYF	TGTGCCAGCAGCGTGGGACTAGCGGGCCGACTCTCCTACGAGCAGTACTTC
NA	TRBV5-6	TRBJ2-7	TRBD1	CASSWGQNYEQYF	TGTGCCAGCAGCTGGGGACAGAACTACGAGCAGTACTTC
NA	TRBV7-9	TRBJ2-1	TRBD2	CASSLGTSGYNEQFF	TGTGCCAGCAGCTTGGGGACTAGCGGGTACAATGAGCAGTTCTTC
NA	TRBV18	TRBJ2-5	NA	CASSQVPGVGETQYF	TGTGCCAGCTCACAAGTTCCAGGGGTCGGGGAGACCCAGTACTTC
NA	TRBV19	TRBJ2-1	TRBD2	CASRTRLFSSGSYNEQFF	TGTGCCAGTAGGACACGACTCTTCTCTAGCGGATCCTACAATGAGCAGTTCTTC
NA	TRBV19	TRBJ1-1	NA	CASRGGRGLPGAFF	TGTGCCAGTAGGGGAGGCCGGGGCCTACCGGGGGCTTTCTTT
NA	TRBV10-3	TRBJ2-2	TRBD1	CAISGGQGATGELFF	TGTGCCATCAGTGGGGGACAGGGGGCCACCGGGGAGCTGTTTTTT
NA	TRBV27	TRBJ2-3	NA	CASSPPVRVSLTDTQYF	TGTGCCAGCAGTCCCCCCGTGAGGGTCTCTCTGACAGATACGCAGTATTTT
NA	TRBV30	TRBJ1-4	TRBD1	CAWSVSGRGHEKLFF	TGTGCCTGGAGTGTATCGGGCAGGGGGCATGAAAAACTGTTTTTT
NA	TRBV2	TRBJ2-1	TRBD2	CASSEASGTSGRAYNEQFF	TGTGCCAGCAGTGAAGCCTCCGGGACTAGCGGGAGGGCGTACAATGAGCAGTTCTTC
NA	TRBV14	TRBJ1-3	NA	CASSQATAPPGNTIYF	TGTGCCAGCAGCCAAGCGACAGCACCCCCTGGAAACACCATATATTTT
few	TRBV3-1/TRBV3-2	TRBJ2-3	NA	CASSRGLEGPPEYF	TGTGCCAGCAGCCGGGGGCTGGAAGGGCCCCCGGAGTATTTT
NA	TRBV13	TRBJ2-7	TRBD1	CASSHSADRASSYEQYF	TGTGCCAGCAGCCATAGTGCCGACAGGGCATCCTCCTACGAGCAGTACTTC
NA	TRBV10-3	TRBJ1-1	NA	CAISPKPPRNTEAFF	TGTGCCATCAGTCCGAAACCCCCGAGGAACACTGAAGCTTTCTTT
NA	TRBV5-1	TRBJ2-2	TRBD1	CASVGTGNTGELFF	TGCGCCAGCGTCGGGACAGGAAACACCGGGGAGCTGTTTTTT
NA	TRBV6-1	TRBJ2-7	NA	CASSEAGPYEQYF	TGTGCCAGCAGTGAGGCAGGCCCCTACGAGCAGTACTTC
NA	TRBV7-9	TRBJ1-5	NA	CASSFGSGGQRQPQHF	TGTGCCAGCAGCTTCGGATCTGGAGGGCAGAGGCAGCCCCAGCATTTT
NA	TRBV6-5	TRBJ1-2	TRBD1	CASWDRGGYGYTF	TGTGCCAGCTGGGACAGGGGAGGGTATGGCTACACCTTC
once	TRBV5-1	TRBJ1-1	TRBD1	CASSADRTGSEAFF	TGCGCCAGCAGCGCGGACAGGACAGGTTCAGAAGCTTTCTTT
NA	TRBV5-1	TRBJ2-7	NA	CASSVDFWTDPYEQYF	TGCGCCAGCAGCGTAGATTTTTGGACTGACCCCTACGAGCAGTACTTC
NA	TRBV3-1/TRBV3-2	TRBJ1-2	TRBD1	CASSHSGQVYGYTF	TGTGCCAGCAGCCATTCGGGACAGGTTTATGGCTACACCTTC
NA	TRBV18	TRBJ2-1	TRBD2	CASSPPTSGNEQFF	TGTGCCAGCTCACCACCGACTAGCGGAAATGAGCAGTTCTTC
once	TRBV29-1	TRBJ2-1	TRBD1	CSETDRAYNEQFF	TGCAGCGAGACGGACAGGGCCTACAATGAGCAGTTCTTC
NA	TRBV28	TRBJ1-1	TRBD1	CASSLWTDYTGGGYEAFF	TGTGCCAGCAGTTTATGGACCGATTATACAGGGGGCGGATACGAAGCTTTCTTT
NA	TRBV28	TRBJ2-2	TRBD2	CASSPGGSGRTGELFF	TGTGCCAGCAGTCCCGGTGGTAGCGGGAGGACCGGGGAGCTGTTTTTT
NA	TRBV28	TRBJ1-5	NA	CASSFGGAGQPQHF	TGTGCCAGCAGTTTTGGGGGCGCAGGGCAGCCCCAGCATTTT
NA	TRBV11-2	TRBJ1-1	NA	CASSSTGIPSTEAFF	TGTGCCAGCAGCTCAACAGGGATCCCCTCAACTGAAGCTTTCTTT
NA	TRBV10-3	TRBJ2-5	TRBD1	CAISEGTGLETQYF	TGTGCCATCAGTGAGGGGACAGGGCTGGAGACCCAGTACTTC
NA	TRBV28	TRBJ2-6	TRBD1	CASSEILQGVGANVLTF	TGTGCCAGCAGCGAGATACTACAGGGGGTCGGGGCCAACGTCCTGACTTTC
NA	TRBV2	TRBJ1-2	NA	CASSESRFEGYTF	TGTGCCAGCAGTGAAAGTCGTTTCGAGGGCTACACCTTC
NA	TRBV30	TRBJ2-3	NA	CAWSVGRVDTQYF	TGTGCCTGGAGTGTGGGCAGGGTAGATACGCAGTATTTT
once	TRBV18	TRBJ1-2	TRBD1	CASSPGQGYYGYTF	TGTGCCAGCTCACCGGGACAGGGGTACTATGGCTACACCTTC